This is a list of T cell receptor beta chains from one sample in a study of T cell responses to AZD1222 COVID-19 vaccine. The repertoire was sequenced with immunoSEQ multiplex PCR; TCRdb's copy has only in-frame clones and lacks some. The data show 85,000 to 100,000 clones, with 70% to 90% seen just once and about 6% held by the top ten. Material: peripheral blood, obtained on day 0 of AZD1222 vaccination. The receptors come from an adult in good health. Each CDR3 is given with its conserved first and last residue. Fields, in order: D gene, clone size, J gene, V gene, CDR3 protein, CDR3 DNA. The D gene is left open where the match is weak. Clone size is given for some rows only: seen once, a few or many times, or a class if the clone is expanded.

d_call: -
clone_size: -
j_call: TRBJ2-1
v_call: TRBV6-5
cdr3_aa: CASIRGHSPLNEQFF
cdr3_nt: TGTGCCAGCATCCGAGGCCACAGCCCGCTCAATGAGCAGTTCTTC

d_call: -
clone_size: -
j_call: TRBJ1-4
v_call: TRBV5-1
cdr3_aa: CASSRTINGGTTNEKLFF
cdr3_nt: TGCGCCAGCAGCCGTACAATCAATGGGGGGACAACTAATGAAAAACTGTTTTTT

d_call: -
clone_size: -
j_call: TRBJ1-1
v_call: TRBV6-2/TRBV6-3
cdr3_aa: CASSYHDIPNTEAFF
cdr3_nt: TGTGCCAGCAGTTACCACGACATCCCGAACACTGAAGCTTTCTTT

d_call: -
clone_size: -
j_call: TRBJ1-6
v_call: TRBV6-5
cdr3_aa: CASSRGDSPLHF
cdr3_nt: TGTGCCAGCAGTAGGGGTGATTCACCCCTCCACTTT

d_call: -
clone_size: -
j_call: TRBJ2-5
v_call: TRBV5-8
cdr3_aa: CASLPSVNLETQYF
cdr3_nt: TGTGCCAGCCTCCCCTCGGTGAACTTGGAGACCCAGTACTTC

d_call: -
clone_size: few
j_call: TRBJ1-5
v_call: TRBV6-5
cdr3_aa: CASSWSRGQPQHF
cdr3_nt: TGTGCCAGCAGTTGGAGCAGGGGACAGCCCCAGCATTTT

d_call: TRBD2
clone_size: -
j_call: TRBJ2-1
v_call: TRBV6-5
cdr3_aa: CASSRSGTGGNEQFF
cdr3_nt: TGTGCCAGCAGCCGTAGCGGGACGGGGGGCAATGAGCAGTTCTTC

d_call: TRBD2
clone_size: -
j_call: TRBJ2-1
v_call: TRBV5-6
cdr3_aa: CASNGGANEQFF
cdr3_nt: TGTGCCAGCAACGGGGGGGCAAATGAGCAGTTCTTC

d_call: TRBD1
clone_size: -
j_call: TRBJ1-4
v_call: TRBV7-9
cdr3_aa: CASSAWTGLPSPNEKLFF
cdr3_nt: TGTGCCAGCAGCGCTTGGACAGGACTCCCCTCACCTAATGAAAAACTGTTTTTT

d_call: TRBD1
clone_size: -
j_call: TRBJ2-3
v_call: TRBV30
cdr3_aa: CAWEGQGAAADTQYF
cdr3_nt: TGTGCCTGGGAGGGACAGGGGGCAGCCGCAGATACGCAGTATTTT

d_call: TRBD2
clone_size: -
j_call: TRBJ2-1
v_call: TRBV19
cdr3_aa: CASSSGLAGGGEQFF
cdr3_nt: TGTGCCAGTAGTAGTGGACTAGCGGGGGGAGGTGAGCAGTTCTTC

d_call: -
clone_size: -
j_call: TRBJ1-6
v_call: TRBV12-3/TRBV12-4
cdr3_aa: CASSYLGNSPLHF
cdr3_nt: TGTGCCAGCAGTTATTTGGGAAATTCACCCCTCCACTTT

d_call: TRBD2
clone_size: -
j_call: TRBJ2-3
v_call: TRBV18
cdr3_aa: CASSLRTSGDTDTQYF
cdr3_nt: TGTGCCAGCTCACTCCGGACTAGCGGGGACACAGATACGCAGTATTTT

d_call: -
clone_size: -
j_call: TRBJ1-1
v_call: TRBV20-1
cdr3_aa: CSAREDTEAFF
cdr3_nt: TGCAGTGCTAGAGAGGACACTGAAGCTTTCTTT

d_call: -
clone_size: -
j_call: TRBJ2-1
v_call: TRBV7-9
cdr3_aa: CASRVRGDNEQFF
cdr3_nt: TGTGCCAGCAGGGTTAGGGGTGACAATGAGCAGTTCTTC

d_call: -
clone_size: few
j_call: TRBJ2-1
v_call: TRBV14
cdr3_aa: CASRGFGLGENEQFF
cdr3_nt: TGTGCCAGCAGGGGTTTTGGTCTAGGAGAAAATGAGCAGTTCTTC

d_call: -
clone_size: -
j_call: TRBJ1-2
v_call: TRBV18
cdr3_aa: CASSPLNSPTNYGYTF
cdr3_nt: TGTGCCAGCTCACCACTTAATTCACCCACTAACTATGGCTACACCTTC

d_call: -
clone_size: -
j_call: TRBJ1-4
v_call: TRBV7-8
cdr3_aa: CASSPHTSEKLFF
cdr3_nt: TGTGCCAGCAGCCCACACACAAGTGAAAAACTGTTTTTT

d_call: -
clone_size: few
j_call: TRBJ1-1
v_call: TRBV10-3
cdr3_aa: CAISELTAPTEAFF
cdr3_nt: TGTGCCATCAGTGAGCTTACAGCCCCTACTGAAGCTTTCTTT

d_call: -
clone_size: -
j_call: TRBJ1-4
v_call: TRBV11-3
cdr3_aa: CASSLGQFGKLFF
cdr3_nt: TGTGCCAGCAGCCTAGGACAGTTTGGAAAACTGTTTTTT

d_call: -
clone_size: -
j_call: TRBJ1-2
v_call: TRBV24-1
cdr3_aa: CATSSGWGYTF
cdr3_nt: TGTGCCACCAGTAGTGGATGGGGCTACACCTTC

d_call: TRBD2
clone_size: -
j_call: TRBJ2-2
v_call: TRBV27
cdr3_aa: CASSLPGLAGELFF
cdr3_nt: TGTGCCAGCAGTTTACCCGGACTAGCCGGGGAGCTGTTTTTT

d_call: -
clone_size: few
j_call: TRBJ1-2
v_call: TRBV25-1
cdr3_aa: CASSRDTRGYTF
cdr3_nt: TGTGCCAGCAGTAGGGACACCAGAGGCTACACCTTC

d_call: TRBD1
clone_size: -
j_call: TRBJ1-4
v_call: TRBV7-2
cdr3_aa: CASSMAGTGEKLFF
cdr3_nt: TGTGCCAGCAGCATGGCCGGGACAGGTGAAAAACTGTTTTTT

d_call: -
clone_size: once
j_call: TRBJ1-6
v_call: TRBV12-3/TRBV12-4
cdr3_aa: CASTHGNSPLHF
cdr3_nt: TGTGCCAGCACCCACGGGAATTCACCCCTCCACTTT

d_call: -
clone_size: -
j_call: TRBJ1-2
v_call: TRBV12-5
cdr3_aa: CASGGGSYGYTF
cdr3_nt: TGTGCTAGTGGTGGCGGGAGCTATGGCTACACCTTC

d_call: -
clone_size: -
j_call: TRBJ1-2
v_call: TRBV18
cdr3_aa: CASSPAGSYGYTF
cdr3_nt: TGTGCCAGCTCACCGGCAGGTTCCTATGGCTACACCTTC

d_call: -
clone_size: -
j_call: TRBJ2-1
v_call: TRBV5-5
cdr3_aa: CASSLGNEQFF
cdr3_nt: TGTGCCAGCAGCTTGGGGAATGAGCAGTTCTTC

d_call: TRBD1
clone_size: -
j_call: TRBJ1-2
v_call: TRBV11-2
cdr3_aa: CASSQPGRTGSRHGYTF
cdr3_nt: TGTGCCAGCAGTCAGCCGGGTCGGACAGGCTCACGGCATGGCTACACCTTC

d_call: -
clone_size: few
j_call: TRBJ1-2
v_call: TRBV9
cdr3_aa: CASSVGRFNYGYTF
cdr3_nt: TGTGCCAGCAGCGTAGGACGGTTCAACTATGGCTACACCTTC

d_call: TRBD1
clone_size: -
j_call: TRBJ2-1
v_call: TRBV9
cdr3_aa: CASSVGTGGSNEQFF
cdr3_nt: TGTGCCAGCAGCGTTGGGACAGGGGGCTCGAATGAGCAGTTCTTC

d_call: TRBD1
clone_size: -
j_call: TRBJ2-1
v_call: TRBV5-1
cdr3_aa: CASSPGTGGDEQFF
cdr3_nt: TGCGCCAGCAGCCCCGGGACAGGGGGCGATGAGCAGTTCTTC

d_call: -
clone_size: -
j_call: TRBJ1-5
v_call: TRBV21-1
cdr3_aa: CASNPDRGRLWCHQPQHF
cdr3_nt: TGTGCCAGCAATCCGGACAGGGGGCGCTTATGGTGTCATCAGCCCCAGCATTTT

d_call: -
clone_size: -
j_call: TRBJ2-7
v_call: TRBV5-1
cdr3_aa: CASSYGTPSSYEQYF
cdr3_nt: TGCGCCAGCAGCTACGGGACGCCGAGCTCCTACGAGCAGTACTTC

d_call: -
clone_size: -
j_call: TRBJ1-3
v_call: TRBV7-2
cdr3_aa: CAVQQGRSGGNTIYF
cdr3_nt: TGTGCCGTCCAGCAGGGGCGGAGTGGTGGAAACACCATATATTTT

d_call: -
clone_size: -
j_call: TRBJ1-3
v_call: TRBV12-3/TRBV12-4
cdr3_aa: CASSTNGNTIYF
cdr3_nt: TGTGCCAGCAGTACAAATGGAAACACCATATATTTT

d_call: TRBD1
clone_size: -
j_call: TRBJ2-2
v_call: TRBV5-6
cdr3_aa: CASSSRTGPGLGTGELFF
cdr3_nt: TGTGCCAGCAGCTCCCGGACAGGCCCCGGATTAGGCACCGGGGAGCTGTTTTTT

d_call: -
clone_size: once
j_call: TRBJ2-7
v_call: TRBV5-1
cdr3_aa: CASMPDVTLNYEQYF
cdr3_nt: TGCGCCAGCATGCCCGACGTCACCCTAAACTACGAGCAGTACTTC

d_call: -
clone_size: -
j_call: TRBJ1-4
v_call: TRBV5-5
cdr3_aa: CASSLGQGNEKLFF
cdr3_nt: TGTGCCAGCAGCTTGGGGCAGGGTAATGAAAAACTGTTTTTT

d_call: -
clone_size: -
j_call: TRBJ1-2
v_call: TRBV19
cdr3_aa: CATKVGDNNYGYTF
cdr3_nt: TGTGCCACCAAGGTCGGGGACAATAACTATGGCTACACCTTC

d_call: -
clone_size: few
j_call: TRBJ1-2
v_call: TRBV30
cdr3_aa: CAWSVRPEGYTF
cdr3_nt: TGTGCCTGGAGTGTAAGGCCGGAAGGCTACACCTTC

d_call: -
clone_size: -
j_call: TRBJ2-2
v_call: TRBV27
cdr3_aa: CASRLVPTGELFF
cdr3_nt: TGTGCCAGCAGGCTCGTACCCACCGGGGAGCTGTTTTTT

d_call: -
clone_size: -
j_call: TRBJ1-2
v_call: TRBV6-5
cdr3_aa: CASSYSSAANYGYTF
cdr3_nt: TGTGCCAGCAGTTACTCTAGCGCAGCTAACTATGGCTACACCTTC

d_call: -
clone_size: few
j_call: TRBJ1-4
v_call: TRBV2
cdr3_aa: CASRRGANEKLFF
cdr3_nt: TGTGCCAGCAGGAGGGGGGCTAATGAAAAACTGTTTTTT

d_call: TRBD2
clone_size: -
j_call: TRBJ2-3
v_call: TRBV12-3/TRBV12-4
cdr3_aa: CASRGVHTQYF
cdr3_nt: TGTGCCAGTCGGGGGGTACATACGCAGTATTTT

d_call: -
clone_size: -
j_call: TRBJ2-6
v_call: TRBV19
cdr3_aa: CASKISGAYSGANVLTF
cdr3_nt: TGTGCCAGTAAGATCTCGGGGGCGTACTCTGGGGCCAACGTCCTGACTTTC

d_call: TRBD1
clone_size: -
j_call: TRBJ1-5
v_call: TRBV4-1
cdr3_aa: CASSEGQGNQPQHF
cdr3_nt: TGCGCCAGCAGCGAAGGACAGGGAAATCAGCCCCAGCATTTT

d_call: TRBD1
clone_size: -
j_call: TRBJ1-5
v_call: TRBV9
cdr3_aa: CASSVGPGQGDQPQHF
cdr3_nt: TGTGCCAGCAGCGTGGGGCCGGGACAGGGGGATCAGCCCCAGCATTTT

d_call: -
clone_size: -
j_call: TRBJ1-1
v_call: TRBV10-3
cdr3_aa: CAIRGREGTEAFF
cdr3_nt: TGTGCCATCAGGGGCAGGGAGGGAACTGAAGCTTTCTTT

d_call: -
clone_size: once
j_call: TRBJ2-1
v_call: TRBV7-2
cdr3_aa: CASSTRTKHNEQFF
cdr3_nt: TGTGCCAGCAGCACCCGGACAAAGCACAATGAGCAGTTCTTC

d_call: TRBD2
clone_size: few
j_call: TRBJ2-7
v_call: TRBV5-4
cdr3_aa: CASSPSGGHYEQYF
cdr3_nt: TGTGCCAGCAGCCCAAGCGGGGGCCACTACGAGCAGTACTTC

d_call: TRBD1
clone_size: -
j_call: TRBJ1-2
v_call: TRBV27
cdr3_aa: CASRTGYGYGYTF
cdr3_nt: TGTGCCAGCAGGACAGGGTACGGCTATGGCTACACCTTC